This TCR beta chain emerged from a study of blood T cell repertoires in COVID-19. Study-level background: Donors in the United States, Italy and Spain gave samples during acute or convalescent COVID-19.

Germline loops: CDR1 MDHEN, CDR2 SYDVKM. The ends were cut back, 5 bases at V and 5 bases at J, with 9 bases in the middle. This CDR3 is 13 amino acids long. In the original analysis: Counts of nucleated cells, estimated from reference gene primer amplification, were obtained. Using immunoSEQ multiplex PCR, the repertoire was profiled, and TCRdb retains in-frame clones only, with some absent. The V and J calls and clone size were taken over from that table, and D and trimming were inferred from the DNA. The sample records 95,000 to 150,000 clones, 74% being singletons. Input material: peripheral blood. The clonotype was recovered from a man in his sixties with acute or convalescent COVID-19. This rearrangement joins TRBV28 to TRBJ2-2; D is unresolved. The DNA of the CDR3 is TGTGCCAGCAGTCCCCCTAGGACCGGGGAGCTGTTTTTT. Protein: CASSPPRTGELFF.